This T cell receptor beta chain is drawn from a study of blood T cells in healthy people across ages. Every donor contributed about 10 milliliters of peripheral blood by blood draw. A second PCR, run for 7 to 11 cycles, used a sample-barcoded 5' primer plus a J-beta primer mix. TCRdb ran MiXCR on the 5' RACE reads and lists one entry per CDR3 protein. The data show hundreds of thousands of distinct CDR3 sequences, with approximately 35% seen just once and 10% to 15% held by the top ten. In its sample, this clonotype was seen a few times. CDR3 length equals 14 residues. Trimming took off 6 bases at V and 3 bases at J, with 15 bases between the two ends. Looked up from germline, CDR1 is DFQATT and CDR2 is SNEGSKA (reference sequence).

The chain links TRBV20-1 to TRBJ2-4; D is perhaps TRBD2 (7 bases). Specimen: blood. This TCR derives from a man between 18 and 35 years old in good health. The CDR3 bases are TGCAGTGCGGGACTACAGGGAGGCAAAAACATTCAGTACTTC. As protein: CSAGLQGGKNIQYF.